The present entry profiles one T cell receptor beta chain with its context. Its antigen remains undetermined. Within one base of it there is no much larger clone, and no base qualities were kept. Library generation was performed with RT-PCR. Reads for this sample came from an Illumina HiSeq 2500. TCRdb reran the public reads through fastp at Q25 and MiXCR, keeping productive beta chains. One record per CDR3 amino acid sequence lists the most common genes and DNA. Counted in this sample were hundreds of thousands of distinct CDR3 sequences; less than 30% of them appeared once. The ten largest account for less than 2.5% of the sample. Inclusive of the bounding cysteine and phenylalanine, the CDR3 is 15 residues long. Only the CDR3 DNA is retained, 45 bases long and in frame from the first base. V is trimmed back by 0 bases and J by 7 bases, and the junction contains 8 bases that no gene match accounts for. Sequences SGHKS (CDR1) and YYEKEE (CDR2) are obtained from the germline V gene (reference sequence).

The sample comes from a study of response to subunit inactivated influenza vaccine (dated 2018 in TCRdb). About the investigation overall: The study used deep quantitative T cell receptor repertoire profiling to track responses to a trivalent subunit inactivated influenza vaccine. The research as a whole found: The authors suggested that each seasonal influenza vaccination may recruit only a limited number of new T cells.

Sequences were derived from CD4+ T cells sorted from PBMCs, sampled approximately 5 days after vaccination. The clonotype originates from a man aged 45-60 years who received an inactivated influenza vaccine. Donor details come from another sample of the same person, matched by shared clones. The V and J segments used are TRBV5-5 and TRBJ1-2, and TRBD1 matches 8 of the central bases. The nucleotides read TGTGCCAGCAGCTTGGTGGGACAGGAGAAAGGTGGCTACACCTTC. Translated, it gives CASSLVGQEKGGYTF. The CDR3 plus the reference TRBV5-5 and TRBJ1-2 genes for the other parts give the full variable domain: DAGVTQSPTHLIKTRGQQVTLRCSPISGHKSVSWYQQVLGQGPQFIFQYYEKEERGRGNFPDRFSARQFPNYSSELNVNALLLGDSALYLCASSLVGQEKGGYTFGSGTRLTVV.